There are a few counts of the clone carrying this T cell receptor beta chain. The sample originates from a study of cytotoxic CD8 clonotypes in ibrutinib-treated CLL. Whole-study context: Partial response was seen in approximately 25 patients and complete response in 2; after median roughly six years, approximately 14 stayed remitted, around 12 progressed.

TCRdb's copy holds only in-frame clones and misses some; the assay was immunoSEQ multiplex PCR. Of about 120,000 clones listed, 58% are singletons. Germline loops: CDR1 MNHNY, CDR2 SVGAGI (reference sequence). This CDR3 region has 11 residues. With 7 bases removed from V and 1 base from J, the gap between germline ends came to 4 bases. The sequence derives from a human donor with chronic lymphocytic leukemia. The chain couples TRBV6-6 to TRBJ1-1; D unresolved. Sequencing was performed on PBMCs, taken after 24 months of ibrutinib treatment. The CDR3 spells CASKANTEAFF. CDR3 in DNA: TGTGCCAGCAAGGCGAACACTGAAGCTTTCTTT.